The next 28 T cell receptor beta chains were all read from a single sample in a study of Graves' ophthalmopathy and Graves' hyperthyroidism. Amplifying from RNA transcripts, the study obtained TCR beta CDR3 regions. HTBI primers were used in a first-round RT-PCR, which preceded a second-round multiplex PCR. TCRdb analysed the multiplex PCR reads with MiXCR anew, one entry per CDR3 protein. The sample holds about 370,000 distinct CDR3 sequences, 17% seen once. The sequencing input was peripheral blood. Receptors originate from an adult woman with stable Graves' hyperthyroidism.

This clonotype was recorded many times. CDR3 bases: TGTGCCAGCTCAGAGGGGGCAGTAGCTGGAAACACCATATATTTT. Translation gives CASSEGAVAGNTIYF. The chain employs TRBV18 and TRBJ1-3; TRBD1 aligns across 7 bases. From germline, CDR1 is KGHSH and CDR2 LQKENI. V lost 5 bases and J lost 2; bases outside the gene matches: 6. CDR3 length equals 15 residues.

This clonotype was picked up a small number of times. The rearrangement uses TRBV30 and TRBJ2-3; 8 bases line up with TRBD2. The CDR3 is 14 amino acids. Germline loops: CDR1 GTSNPN, CDR2 SVGIG (reference sequence). Unmatched junction bases numbered 0, after V lost 0 bases and J lost 1 base. The CDR3 sequence: CAWSVLAGTDTQYF. The DNA of the CDR3 is TGTGCCTGGAGTGTACTAGCGGGCACAGATACGCAGTATTTT.

This clonotype was observed many times. The chain combines TRBV7-8 with TRBJ2-5, with 9 bases that match TRBD2. The junction had 17 bases not matched to a gene; V was cut back by 7 bases and J by 5 bases. CDR3 length: 17 amino acids. Germline CDR1 reads SGHVS; CDR2 reads FQNEAQ. CDR3 in DNA: TGTGCCAGCAAAACGGGCCGACTAGCGGCCCTGTGGGAGACCCAGTACTTC. Its translation is CASKTGRLAALWETQYF.

This clonotype was observed many times. The junction departs from germline at one end; a sequencing error may be responsible. The CDR3 is CASSVTGGPSHEQYF. In DNA form, the CDR3 reads TGTGCCAGCAGCGTAACCGGGGGACCCTCCCACGAGCAGTACTTC. This rearrangement joins TRBV9 to TRBJ2-7; tentatively, D is TRBD2 (6 bases). The CDR3 extends over 15 amino acids. Germline CDR1 is SGDLS and CDR2 is YYNGEE.

This clonotype was observed at least ten times. This chain joins TRBV6-5 and TRBJ2-5, with 7 positions matching TRBD2. Germline V gene sequence: CDR1 MNHEY, CDR2 SVGAGI. This CDR3 has 15 amino acids. J was trimmed by 5 bases and V by 2 bases; bases with no gene match: 8. CDR3 residues: CASSYPSGTDETQYF. The DNA of the CDR3 is TGTGCCAGCAGTTACCCCAGCGGGACGGACGAGACCCAGTACTTC.

This rearrangement joins TRBV6-9 to TRBJ2-6; no definite D call. Germline CDR1 is MNHGY and CDR2 is SVAAGI. V lost 6 bases and J lost 0, with 15 bases in between. The CDR3 is 17 amino acids. The chain's CDR3 is CASSLIPLSSGANVLTF. The CDR3 DNA reads as TGTGCCAGCAGCTTAATCCCCTTGTCCTCTGGGGCCAACGTCCTGACTTTC.

The V gene is TRBV5-4, the J gene TRBJ2-7; 9 nucleotides align to TRBD1. Unmatched junction bases numbered 15, after V lost 3 bases and J lost 2 bases. The CDR3 loop spans 18 amino acids. Germline CDR1 SGHNT, CDR2 YYREEE (reference sequence). The CDR3 loop reads CASSSPRDRAIGAYEQYF. The CDR3 bases are TGTGCCAGCAGCTCGCCACGGGACAGGGCTATAGGGGCCTACGAGCAGTACTTC.

Ten or more counts support this clonotype. The V and J genes are TRBV30 and TRBJ2-7; 9 bases align to TRBD1. There are 13 residues in the CDR3. The germline V gene has CDR1 GTSNPN and CDR2 SVGIG (reference sequence). The V gene end was trimmed by 7 bases and the J gene end by 6 bases; junction bases not matched to a gene: 10. The CDR3 sequence is CASAGTGPGEQYF. DNA of the CDR3: TGTGCCTCGGCCGGGACAGGGCCGGGCGAGCAGTACTTC.

This clonotype was detected a few times. The chain joins TRBV7-3 to TRBJ2-1, with D perhaps given as TRBD1 or TRBD2 (6 bases each). V lost 0 bases and J 9 bases, leaving 21 bases between the germline ends. This CDR3 comprises 17 residues. The germline CDR1 and CDR2 sequences are SGHTA and FQGTGA. The CDR3 nucleotides read TGTGCCAGCAGCTTAACCCCCTCCCGCGGGACATTTGGTGAGCAGTTCTTC. Translated: CASSLTPSRGTFGEQFF.

This clonotype appeared many times. A much larger clone sits a single nucleotide away, making a read error possible. V usage is TRBV6-5 and J usage is TRBJ1-2; D remains ambiguous. Per germline, CDR1 MNHEY and CDR2 SVGAGI. There are 13 residues in the CDR3. V lost 2 bases, J lost 3 bases, and 7 bases lay in between. The CDR3 region is CASSYGRDYGYTF. The CDR3 DNA reads as TGTGCCAGCAGTTACGGCAGAGACTATGGCTACACCTTC.

In this sample, this clonotype turned up many times. The V gene is TRBV3-1, the J gene TRBJ2-7, with D unclear. Germline values: CDR1 LGHDT, CDR2 YNNKEL (reference sequence). Trimming took 0 bases from V and 3 from J, leaving 6 bases between them. This CDR3 has 13 residues. CDR3 protein: CASSQDGHYEQYF. DNA of the CDR3: TGTGCCAGCAGCCAAGATGGCCACTACGAGCAGTACTTC.

This clonotype was counted at least ten times. The V gene is TRBV20-1, the J gene TRBJ2-7; no reliable D call. V was clipped by 3 bases and J by 0 bases, with 15 bases between them. The V gene's germline CDR1 is DFQATT and CDR2 SNEGSKA (reference sequence). This CDR3 is built from 15 residues. CDR3 nucleotides: TGCAGTGCTAGGCTAGATGGCTCGTTCTCCTACGAGCAGTACTTC. Translating it yields CSARLDGSFSYEQYF.

The chain joins TRBV15 to TRBJ2-7; possibly TRBD1 for D (5 bases). V lost 4 bases and J 3 bases, leaving 10 bases between the germline ends. There are 13 residues in the CDR3. Looked up from germline, CDR1 is LNHNV and CDR2 is YYDKDF (reference sequence). The CDR3 reads CATSITTGYEQYF. Here the CDR3 DNA reads TGTGCCACCAGCATAACTACAGGCTACGAGCAGTACTTC.

This sequence joins TRBV20-1 and TRBJ2-2; 11 bases match TRBD2. The CDR3 has 17 amino acids. With V trimmed by 3 bases and J by 4 bases, 10 bases remained unmatched. Germline V gene lookup returns CDR1 DFQATT and CDR2 SNEGSKA (reference sequence). This CDR3 is CSAREASGRQVTGELFF. CDR3 in DNA: TGCAGTGCTAGGGAGGCTAGCGGGAGGCAGGTCACCGGGGAGCTGTTTTTT.

The chain joins TRBV6-1 to TRBJ2-6; D unclear. The germline V gene encodes CDR1 MNHNS and CDR2 SASEGT. The CDR3 has 15 amino acids. Trimming removed 6 bases from V and 0 bases from J, with 9 bases in between. CDR3 nucleotide sequence: TGTGCCAGCAGACAGAGTATCTCTGGGGCCAACGTCCTGACTTTC. This gives the protein CASRQSISGANVLTF.

This clonotype occurred many times. The chain links TRBV13 to TRBJ2-6; perhaps TRBD1 as D (5 bases). Trimming pared 3 bases from V and 0 bases from J, leaving 9 bases between. The CDR3 contains 16 residues. Germline V gene lookup returns CDR1 PRHDT and CDR2 FYEKMQ (reference sequence). Written as DNA, the CDR3 is TGTGCCAGCAGCTTTGACAGCCTCTCTGGGGCCAACGTCCTGACTTTC. Protein sequence: CASSFDSLSGANVLTF. Full variable domain (missing parts from reference TRBV13 and TRBJ2-6): AAGVIQSPRHLIKEKRETATLKCYPIPRHDTVYWYQQGPGQDPQFLISFYEKMQSDKGSIPDRFSAQQFSDYHSELNMSSLELGDSALYFCASSFDSLSGANVLTFGAGSRLTVL.

This clonotype was seen ten or more times. V is TRBV28 and J is TRBJ1-1, with D possibly being TRBD1 (6 bases). Germline lookup yields CDR1 MDHEN and CDR2 SYDVKM. The germline V and J ends were trimmed by 6 bases and 3 bases, with 14 bases remaining between them. The CDR3 is 14 residues long. The CDR3 DNA reads TGTGCCAGCAGGACCCCGGGGGCTCACACTGAAGCTTTCTTT. Protein: CASRTPGAHTEAFF.

This clonotype was observed a single time. J is TRBJ1-1 and V is TRBV6-1, with unresolved D. CDR1 and CDR2 from the germline V gene are MNHNS and SASEGT. V lost 1 base to trimming and J lost 0 bases, with 9 bases between them. The CDR3 spans 15 residues. This chain's CDR3 is CASSEDARMNTEAFF. CDR3 bases: TGTGCCAGCAGTGAAGATGCGCGGATGAACACTGAAGCTTTCTTT.

This clonotype was found many times. The chain combines TRBV28 with TRBJ2-7; 11 nucleotides match TRBD2. The CDR3 runs to 13 residues. The germline V gene has CDR1 MDHEN and CDR2 SYDVKM. Trimming took 6 bases from V and 6 from J; bases not matched to a gene: 4. The CDR3 region is CASRLAGEGEQYF. The CDR3 region has the DNA TGTGCCAGCAGACTAGCGGGAGAGGGCGAGCAGTACTTC. Full variable domain (missing parts from reference TRBV28 and TRBJ2-7): DVKVTQSSRYLVKRTGEKVFLECVQDMDHENMFWYRQDPGLGLRLIYFSYDVKMKEKGDIPEGYSVSREKKERFSLILESASTNQTSMYLCASRLAGEGEQYFGPGTRLTVT.

The sample holds many counts of this clonotype. J is TRBJ1-1 and V is TRBV5-1, with 11 bases matching TRBD1. Germline CDR1 reads SGHRS; CDR2 reads YFSETQ. Unmatched junction bases numbered 5, after V lost 1 base and J lost 6 bases. There are 15 residues in the CDR3. The CDR3 nucleotides are TGCGCCAGCAGCTTGAGTTTGGGACAGGGGGCTGAAGCTTTCTTT. Translating it yields CASSLSLGQGAEAFF.

This clonotype has ten or more counts. V gene TRBV11-3 combines with J gene TRBJ2-2; the D is unclear. The germline gives CDR1 SGHNT, CDR2 YENEEA. The CDR3 consists of 12 residues. V lost 5 bases and J lost 4, with 5 bases in between. The CDR3 bases are TGTGCCAGCAGCGCGTCCACCGGGGAGCTGTTTTTT. Encoded protein: CASSASTGELFF.

Ten or more counts support this clonotype. This chain joins TRBV28 and TRBJ2-5, with 15 bases lining up with TRBD2. Per germline, CDR1 MDHEN and CDR2 SYDVKM. The trim removed 6 bases at V and 7 bases at J, leaving 6 bases unmatched. The length of the CDR3 is 15 residues. CDR3 nucleotides: TGTGCCAGCAGACTCGGACTAGCGGGAGGGAGGACCCAGTACTTC. Translating it yields CASRLGLAGGRTQYF.

The chain carries TRBV7-2 and TRBJ2-5; D remains unclear. This CDR3 region has 14 residues. Trimming removed 3 bases from V and 1 base from J, with 9 bases in between. CDR1 and CDR2 from the germline V gene are SGHTA and FQGNSA. The CDR3 is CASSFGRSQETQYF. CDR3 coding DNA: TGTGCCAGCAGCTTTGGACGGAGCCAAGAGACCCAGTACTTC.

This clonotype occurred many times. The chain recombines TRBV11-1 with TRBJ1-2; no firm D call. This CDR3 has 13 residues. The V and J ends lost 4 bases and 4 bases respectively, with 10 bases between them. CDR1 is SGHAT and CDR2 is FQDESV in the germline V gene (reference sequence). The CDR3 DNA sequence: TGTGCCAGCAGCTCGGATTTCGGCTATGGCTACACCTTC. Translation: CASSSDFGYGYTF.

Ten or more counts support this clonotype. V and J are TRBV28 and TRBJ1-1; D is perhaps TRBD1 (5 bases). Germline lookup yields CDR1 MDHEN and CDR2 SYDVKM. V was clipped by 6 bases and J by 1 base, with 18 bases between them. This CDR3 has 16 residues. CDR3: CASSTPNRRRNTEAFF. The CDR3 DNA reads TGTGCCAGCAGCACACCTAACAGGCGTCGGAACACTGAAGCTTTCTTT.

As to this clonotype: A much larger clone differs from this one at a single base, so this may be a read error. The genes are TRBV6-2 or TRBV6-3 and TRBJ2-7; D gene ambiguous. Germline CDR1 is MNHEY and CDR2 is SVGEGT. The V and J ends lost 0 bases and 2 bases respectively, with 5 bases between them. The CDR3 is made up of 13 amino acids. The CDR3 DNA reads as TGTGCCAGCAGTTACTCACGACCCTACGAGCAGTACGTC. As protein: CASSYSRPYEQYV.

At least ten counts were recorded for this clonotype. The junction does not match germline at one end; this may be a read error. The chain couples TRBV20-1 to TRBJ2-7; unclear D gene. The CDR3 is 16 amino acids. Germline V gene lookup returns CDR1 DFQATT and CDR2 SNEGSKA (reference sequence). The CDR3 nucleotides read TGCAGTGCTAGAGTTTCCGGGCCCCTGAGAAACTACCAGCAGTACTTC. This codes for CSARVSGPLRNYQQYF.

This clonotype has ten or more counts. This chain uses TRBV9 with TRBJ1-6; 11 positions agree with TRBD1. V trimming: 6 bases; J trimming: 0 bases; junction bases outside the gene matches: 5. The CDR3 runs to 17 residues. CDR1 SGDLS and CDR2 YYNGEE come from the germline V gene. CDR3 DNA: TGTGCCAGCACTCCGGGACAGGGGGTCTCCTATAATTCACCCCTCCACTTT. Its translation is CASTPGQGVSYNSPLHF.